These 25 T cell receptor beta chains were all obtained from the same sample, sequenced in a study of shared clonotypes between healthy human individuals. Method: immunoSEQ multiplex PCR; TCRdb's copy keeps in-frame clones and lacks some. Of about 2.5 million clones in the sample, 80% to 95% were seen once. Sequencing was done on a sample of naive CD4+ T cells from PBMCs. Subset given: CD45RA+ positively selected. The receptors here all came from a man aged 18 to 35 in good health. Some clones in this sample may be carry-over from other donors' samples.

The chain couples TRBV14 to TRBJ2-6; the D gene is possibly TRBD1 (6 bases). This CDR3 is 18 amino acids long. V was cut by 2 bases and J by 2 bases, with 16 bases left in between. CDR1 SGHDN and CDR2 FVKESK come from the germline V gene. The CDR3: CASSQLMSGEPGANVLTF. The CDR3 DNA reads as TGTGCCAGCAGCCAATTGATGTCAGGGGAGCCTGGGGCCAACGTCCTGACTTTC.

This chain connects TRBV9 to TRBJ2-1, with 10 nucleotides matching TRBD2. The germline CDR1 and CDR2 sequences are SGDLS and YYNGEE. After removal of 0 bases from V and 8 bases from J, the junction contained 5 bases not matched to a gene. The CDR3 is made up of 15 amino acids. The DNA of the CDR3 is TGTGCCAGCAGCGTAGTGAGCGGGAGGGCACATGAGCAGTTCTTC. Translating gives CASSVVSGRAHEQFF.

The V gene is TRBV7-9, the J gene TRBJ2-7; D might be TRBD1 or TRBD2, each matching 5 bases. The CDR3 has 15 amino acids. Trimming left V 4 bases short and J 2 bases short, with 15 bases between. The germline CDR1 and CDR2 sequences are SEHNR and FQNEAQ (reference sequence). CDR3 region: CASSSPRDGTYEQYF. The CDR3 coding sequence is TGTGCCAGCAGCTCCCCCCGGGACGGAACCTACGAGCAGTACTTC.

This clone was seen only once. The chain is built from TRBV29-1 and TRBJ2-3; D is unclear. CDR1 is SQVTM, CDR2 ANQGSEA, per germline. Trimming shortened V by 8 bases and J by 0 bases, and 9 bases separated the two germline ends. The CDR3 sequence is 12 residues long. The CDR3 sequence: CSQLISTDTQYF. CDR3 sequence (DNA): TGCAGCCAACTTATTAGCACAGATACGCAGTATTTT.

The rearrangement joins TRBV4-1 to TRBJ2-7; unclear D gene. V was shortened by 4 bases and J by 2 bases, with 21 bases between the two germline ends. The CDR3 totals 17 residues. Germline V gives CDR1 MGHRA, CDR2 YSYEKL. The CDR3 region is CASSRQEVRLSPYEQYF. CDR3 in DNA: TGCGCCAGCAGCCGACAAGAGGTTAGGTTAAGCCCCTACGAGCAGTACTTC.

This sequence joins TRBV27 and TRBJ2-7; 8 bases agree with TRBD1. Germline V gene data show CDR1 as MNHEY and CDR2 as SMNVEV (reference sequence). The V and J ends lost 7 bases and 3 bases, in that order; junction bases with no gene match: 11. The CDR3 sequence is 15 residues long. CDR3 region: CASNTGQGKFYEQYF. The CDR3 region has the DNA TGTGCCAGCAACACAGGACAGGGCAAATTCTACGAGCAGTACTTC.

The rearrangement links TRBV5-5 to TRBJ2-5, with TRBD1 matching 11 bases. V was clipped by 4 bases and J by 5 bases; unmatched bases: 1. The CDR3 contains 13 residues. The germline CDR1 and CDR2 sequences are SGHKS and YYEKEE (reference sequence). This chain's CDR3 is CASSRDRGETQYF. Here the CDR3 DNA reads TGTGCCAGCAGCCGGGACAGGGGGGAGACCCAGTACTTC.

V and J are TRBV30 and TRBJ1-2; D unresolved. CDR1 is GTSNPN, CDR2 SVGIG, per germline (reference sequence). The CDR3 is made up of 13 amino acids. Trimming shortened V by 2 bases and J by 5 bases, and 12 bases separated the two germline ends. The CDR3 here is CAWSPDGSYGYTF. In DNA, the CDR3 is TGTGCCTGGAGTCCGGACGGTTCTTATGGCTACACCTTC.

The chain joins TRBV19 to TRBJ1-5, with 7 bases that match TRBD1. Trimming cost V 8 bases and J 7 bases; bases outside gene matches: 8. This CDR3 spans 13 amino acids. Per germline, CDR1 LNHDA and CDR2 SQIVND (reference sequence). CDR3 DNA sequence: TGTGCCAGTGCAGACAGGGTAGACCAGCCCCAGCATTTT. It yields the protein CASADRVDQPQHF.

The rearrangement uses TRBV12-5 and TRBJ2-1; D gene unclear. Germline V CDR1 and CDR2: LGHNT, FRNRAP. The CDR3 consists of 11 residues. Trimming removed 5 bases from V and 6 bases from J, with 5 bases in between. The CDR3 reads CASGTGNEQFF. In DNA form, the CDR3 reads TGTGCTAGTGGTACCGGCAATGAGCAGTTCTTC.

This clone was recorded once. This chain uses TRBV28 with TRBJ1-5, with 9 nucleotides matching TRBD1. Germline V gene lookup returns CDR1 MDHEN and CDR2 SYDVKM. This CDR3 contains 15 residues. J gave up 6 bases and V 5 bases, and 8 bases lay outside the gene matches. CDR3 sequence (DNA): TGTGCCAGCAGTGGGGGGGACAGGGCTGGTCAGCCCCAGCATTTT. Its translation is CASSGGDRAGQPQHF.

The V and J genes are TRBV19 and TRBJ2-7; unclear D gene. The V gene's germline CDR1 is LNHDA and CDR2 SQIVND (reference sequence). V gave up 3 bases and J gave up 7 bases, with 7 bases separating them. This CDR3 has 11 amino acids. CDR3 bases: TGTGCCAGTAGTATCGGCGGAGAGCAGTACTTC. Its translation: CASSIGGEQYF.

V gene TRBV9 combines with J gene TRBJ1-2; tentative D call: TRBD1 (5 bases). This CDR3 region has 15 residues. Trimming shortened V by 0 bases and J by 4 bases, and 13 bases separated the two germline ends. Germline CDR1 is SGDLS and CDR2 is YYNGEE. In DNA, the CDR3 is TGTGCCAGCAGCGTAGCGGGGGGAAGGACCTATGGCTACACCTTC. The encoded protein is CASSVAGGRTYGYTF.

The CDR3 region has the DNA TGCGCCAGCAGCCCTGGCGAAAGGCGGATAAACAATGAGCAGTTCTTC. Its protein product is CASSPGERRINNEQFF. V is TRBV4-1 and J is TRBJ2-1; D remains ambiguous. In germline, CDR1 is MGHRA, CDR2 YSYEKL. The CDR3 totals 16 residues. V was trimmed by 4 bases and J by 5 bases, leaving 18 bases between them.

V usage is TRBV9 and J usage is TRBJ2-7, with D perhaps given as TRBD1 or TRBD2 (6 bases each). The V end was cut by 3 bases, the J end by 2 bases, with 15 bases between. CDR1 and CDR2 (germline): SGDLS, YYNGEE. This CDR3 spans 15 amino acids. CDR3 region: CASSEGETRAYEQYF. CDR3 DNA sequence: TGTGCCAGCAGCGAGGGGGAGACTAGAGCCTACGAGCAGTACTTC.

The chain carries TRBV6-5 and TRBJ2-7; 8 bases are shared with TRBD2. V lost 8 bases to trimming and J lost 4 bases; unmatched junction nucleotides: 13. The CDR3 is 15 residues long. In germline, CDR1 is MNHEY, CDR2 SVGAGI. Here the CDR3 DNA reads TGTGCCAGCCGGACACTAATGGCGGGAGGATACGAGCAGTACTTC. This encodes CASRTLMAGGYEQYF.

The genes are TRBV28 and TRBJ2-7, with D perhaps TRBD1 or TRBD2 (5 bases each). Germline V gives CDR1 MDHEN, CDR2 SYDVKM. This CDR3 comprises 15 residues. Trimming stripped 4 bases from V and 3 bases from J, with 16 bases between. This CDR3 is CASSSSHQRGYEQYF. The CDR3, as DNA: TGTGCCAGCAGTTCATCCCACCAGAGGGGCTACGAGCAGTACTTC.

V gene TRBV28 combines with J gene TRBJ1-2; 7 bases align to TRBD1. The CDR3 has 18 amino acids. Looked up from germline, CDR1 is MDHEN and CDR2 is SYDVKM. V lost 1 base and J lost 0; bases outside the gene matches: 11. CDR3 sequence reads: CASSLFWGQSEANYGYTF. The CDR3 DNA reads TGTGCCAGCAGTTTATTCTGGGGACAGTCGGAGGCTAACTATGGCTACACCTTC.

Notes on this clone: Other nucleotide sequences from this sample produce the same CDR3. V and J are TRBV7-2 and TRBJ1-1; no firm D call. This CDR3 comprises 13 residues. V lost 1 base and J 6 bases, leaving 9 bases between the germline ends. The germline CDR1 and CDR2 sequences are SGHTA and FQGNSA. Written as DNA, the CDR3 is TGTGCCAGCAGCTTAGAACGGGGAGCTGAAGCTTTCTTT. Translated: CASSLERGAEAFF. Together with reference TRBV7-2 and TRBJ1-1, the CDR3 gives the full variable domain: GAGVSQSPSNKVTEKGKDVELRCDPISGHTALYWYRQSLGQGLEFLIYFQGNSAPDKSGLPSDRFSAERTGGSVSTLTIQRTQQEDSAVYLCASSLERGAEAFFGQGTRLTVV.

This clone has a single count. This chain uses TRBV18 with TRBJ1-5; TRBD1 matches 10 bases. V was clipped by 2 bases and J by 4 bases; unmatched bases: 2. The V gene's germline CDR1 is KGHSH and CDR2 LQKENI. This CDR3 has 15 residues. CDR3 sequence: CASSPGTGVNQPQHF. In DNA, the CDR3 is TGTGCCAGCTCACCAGGGACAGGGGTAAATCAGCCCCAGCATTTT.

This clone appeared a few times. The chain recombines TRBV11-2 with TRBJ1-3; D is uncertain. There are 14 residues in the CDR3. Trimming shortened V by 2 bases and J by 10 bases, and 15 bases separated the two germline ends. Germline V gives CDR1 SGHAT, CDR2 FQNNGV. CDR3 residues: CASSLTGRPRTIYF. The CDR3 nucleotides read TGTGCCAGCAGCTTAACGGGCCGCCCGAGAACCATATATTTT.

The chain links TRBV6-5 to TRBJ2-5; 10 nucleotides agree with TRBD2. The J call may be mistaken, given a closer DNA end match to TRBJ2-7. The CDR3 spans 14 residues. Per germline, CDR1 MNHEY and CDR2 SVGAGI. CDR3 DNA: TGTGCCAGCAGCCAGCGGGAGGGCATCTACGAGCAGTACTTC. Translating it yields CASSQREGIYEQYF.

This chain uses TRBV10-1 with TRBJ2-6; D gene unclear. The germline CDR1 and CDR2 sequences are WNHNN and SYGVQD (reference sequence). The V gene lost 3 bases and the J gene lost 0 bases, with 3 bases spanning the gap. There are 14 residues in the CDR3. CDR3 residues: CASSDGSGANVLTF. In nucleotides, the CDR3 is TGCGCCAGCAGTGACGGCTCTGGGGCCAACGTCCTGACTTTC.

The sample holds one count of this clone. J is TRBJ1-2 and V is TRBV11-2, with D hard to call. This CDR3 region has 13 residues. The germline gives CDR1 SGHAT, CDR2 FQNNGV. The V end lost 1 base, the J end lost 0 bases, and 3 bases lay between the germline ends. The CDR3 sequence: CASSLAANYGYTF. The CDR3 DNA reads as TGTGCCAGCAGCTTAGCGGCTAACTATGGCTACACCTTC. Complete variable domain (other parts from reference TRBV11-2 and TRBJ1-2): EAGVAQSPRYKIIEKRQSVAFWCNPISGHATLYWYQQILGQGPKLLIQFQNNGVVDDSQLPKDRFSAERLKGVDSTLKIQPAKLEDSAVYLCASSLAANYGYTFGSGTRLTVV.

The CDR3 coding sequence is TGTGCCAGCAGCCGAACGACCGCCGGGACTGTAGGAGATACGCAGTATTTT. It translates to CASSRTTAGTVGDTQYF. The J gene is TRBJ2-3, the V gene TRBV4-2; D might be TRBD2 (6 bases). The CDR3 has 17 amino acids. Germline CDR1 is LGHNA and CDR2 is YNFKEQ. V was cut by 4 bases and J by 5 bases, with 22 bases left in between.